Listed below are T cell receptor beta chains from one sample, sequenced in a study of blood T cell repertoires in COVID-19. Only in-frame clones appear in the TCRdb table, and some are missing; sequencing was by immunoSEQ multiplex PCR. The repertoire consists of about 250,000 clones, with about 80% occurring once and the leading ten covering more than 7%. The specimen was peripheral blood. These receptors all stem from a man of 80 years or more with acute or convalescent COVID-19. CDR3s include the opening cysteine and the closing phenylalanine or tryptophan. The order of the fields is V gene, J gene, D gene, CDR3 DNA, CDR3 protein. A D gene is named only where the DNA matches it firmly.

v_call: TRBV9
j_call: TRBJ2-1
d_call: TRBD2
cdr3_nt: TGTGCCAGCAGCGAGCGGGAGAGTTTCAATGAGCAGTTCTTC
cdr3_aa: CASSERESFNEQFF

v_call: TRBV18
j_call: TRBJ2-6
d_call: TRBD2
cdr3_nt: TGTGCCAGCTCACACGGGACTAGCGGGACTGGGGCCAACGTCCTGACTTTC
cdr3_aa: CASSHGTSGTGANVLTF

v_call: TRBV5-1
j_call: TRBJ2-7
d_call: TRBD1
cdr3_nt: TGCGCCAGCAGCGTGAACAGGGGTTACGAGCAGTACTTC
cdr3_aa: CASSVNRGYEQYF

v_call: TRBV2
j_call: TRBJ2-3
d_call: TRBD2
cdr3_nt: TGTGCCAGCGATACAGCTTTAGGACTAGCGGGGGCCCTAACAGATACGCAGTATTTT
cdr3_aa: CASDTALGLAGALTDTQYF

v_call: TRBV6-1
j_call: TRBJ2-5
d_call: TRBD2
cdr3_nt: TGTGCCAGCAGTGACTGGACTAGCGGGGTCAAAGAGACCCAGTACTTC
cdr3_aa: CASSDWTSGVKETQYF

v_call: TRBV30
j_call: TRBJ1-6
d_call: TRBD1
cdr3_nt: TGTGCCTCCCCCGTGGGGGCAGGGGGCACCAATAATTCACCCCTCCACTTT
cdr3_aa: CASPVGAGGTNNSPLHF

v_call: TRBV7-2
j_call: TRBJ2-1
d_call: NA
cdr3_nt: TGTGCCAGCAGCTTAGGATTCCCCCGGGAGCAGTTCTTC
cdr3_aa: CASSLGFPREQFF

v_call: TRBV19
j_call: TRBJ1-3
d_call: TRBD1
cdr3_nt: TGTGCCAGTAGCCTTCTCGACAGGGCTGACACCATATATTTT
cdr3_aa: CASSLLDRADTIYF

v_call: TRBV24-1
j_call: TRBJ1-5
d_call: NA
cdr3_nt: TGTGCCACCAGTGACTCTACAGGGTGGAATCAGCCCCAGCATTTT
cdr3_aa: CATSDSTGWNQPQHF

v_call: TRBV19
j_call: TRBJ1-2
d_call: TRBD1
cdr3_nt: TGTGCCAGTAGAATGTTGACAGGGACGGGCTACACCTTC
cdr3_aa: CASRMLTGTGYTF

v_call: TRBV6-5
j_call: TRBJ2-7
d_call: TRBD1
cdr3_nt: TGTGCCAGCAGGGGGACAGGTAACTACGAGCAGTACTTC
cdr3_aa: CASRGTGNYEQYF